The clone carrying this T cell receptor beta chain turned up a few times. The CDR3 is 15 residues long. The ends lost 5 bases at V and 5 bases at J; junction bases unmatched: 10. In germline, CDR1 is MNHEY, CDR2 SMNVEV (reference sequence). With a J-beta primer mix and a sample-barcoded 5' primer, a second PCR ran roughly 6 to 12 cycles. A single record per CDR3 protein comes from TCRdb applying MiXCR to the 5' RACE reads. This table has around 780,000 distinct CDR3 sequences, approximately 53% appearing once. The sample belongs to a study of blood T cells in healthy people across ages. The receptor comes from a man aged 40-49 years in good health. The V call is TRBV27, the J call TRBJ2-5; 8 nucleotides align to TRBD1. Sequencing was performed on blood. CDR3 sequence (DNA): TGTGCCAGCAGTCAGGTTGGACAGGGCCTGGAGACCCAGTACTTC. Residues: CASSQVGQGLETQYF.